The entry below describes one TCR beta chain. These data originate in a study of CD8 T cells in Susac syndrome. Germline CDR1 MNHEY, CDR2 SMNVEV (reference sequence). This CDR3 spans 18 amino acids. Germline trimming cut 7 bases from V and 4 bases from J; bases unmatched to any gene: 18. With random hexamers, about 0.5 to 1 ug RNA was reverse transcribed. The method of amplification for TCR beta CDR3 was immunoSEQ multiplex PCR, covering 54 Vbeta and 13 Jbeta. In TCRdb, the immunoSEQ multiplex PCR reads were re-called with MiXCR into one record per CDR3 protein. The sample consists of 65,000 to 75,000 distinct CDR3 sequences, around 95% of them appearing once.

The receptor was derived from a human donor in good health. This rearrangement joins TRBV27 to TRBJ2-3; TRBD1 matches 9 bases. The sequenced sample consisted of CD8+ T cells from PBMCs. The CDR3 loop reads CASIPTGGVIWGSDTQYF. CDR3 sequence (DNA): TGTGCCAGCATACCGACAGGGGGTGTAATATGGGGGTCAGATACGCAGTATTTT.